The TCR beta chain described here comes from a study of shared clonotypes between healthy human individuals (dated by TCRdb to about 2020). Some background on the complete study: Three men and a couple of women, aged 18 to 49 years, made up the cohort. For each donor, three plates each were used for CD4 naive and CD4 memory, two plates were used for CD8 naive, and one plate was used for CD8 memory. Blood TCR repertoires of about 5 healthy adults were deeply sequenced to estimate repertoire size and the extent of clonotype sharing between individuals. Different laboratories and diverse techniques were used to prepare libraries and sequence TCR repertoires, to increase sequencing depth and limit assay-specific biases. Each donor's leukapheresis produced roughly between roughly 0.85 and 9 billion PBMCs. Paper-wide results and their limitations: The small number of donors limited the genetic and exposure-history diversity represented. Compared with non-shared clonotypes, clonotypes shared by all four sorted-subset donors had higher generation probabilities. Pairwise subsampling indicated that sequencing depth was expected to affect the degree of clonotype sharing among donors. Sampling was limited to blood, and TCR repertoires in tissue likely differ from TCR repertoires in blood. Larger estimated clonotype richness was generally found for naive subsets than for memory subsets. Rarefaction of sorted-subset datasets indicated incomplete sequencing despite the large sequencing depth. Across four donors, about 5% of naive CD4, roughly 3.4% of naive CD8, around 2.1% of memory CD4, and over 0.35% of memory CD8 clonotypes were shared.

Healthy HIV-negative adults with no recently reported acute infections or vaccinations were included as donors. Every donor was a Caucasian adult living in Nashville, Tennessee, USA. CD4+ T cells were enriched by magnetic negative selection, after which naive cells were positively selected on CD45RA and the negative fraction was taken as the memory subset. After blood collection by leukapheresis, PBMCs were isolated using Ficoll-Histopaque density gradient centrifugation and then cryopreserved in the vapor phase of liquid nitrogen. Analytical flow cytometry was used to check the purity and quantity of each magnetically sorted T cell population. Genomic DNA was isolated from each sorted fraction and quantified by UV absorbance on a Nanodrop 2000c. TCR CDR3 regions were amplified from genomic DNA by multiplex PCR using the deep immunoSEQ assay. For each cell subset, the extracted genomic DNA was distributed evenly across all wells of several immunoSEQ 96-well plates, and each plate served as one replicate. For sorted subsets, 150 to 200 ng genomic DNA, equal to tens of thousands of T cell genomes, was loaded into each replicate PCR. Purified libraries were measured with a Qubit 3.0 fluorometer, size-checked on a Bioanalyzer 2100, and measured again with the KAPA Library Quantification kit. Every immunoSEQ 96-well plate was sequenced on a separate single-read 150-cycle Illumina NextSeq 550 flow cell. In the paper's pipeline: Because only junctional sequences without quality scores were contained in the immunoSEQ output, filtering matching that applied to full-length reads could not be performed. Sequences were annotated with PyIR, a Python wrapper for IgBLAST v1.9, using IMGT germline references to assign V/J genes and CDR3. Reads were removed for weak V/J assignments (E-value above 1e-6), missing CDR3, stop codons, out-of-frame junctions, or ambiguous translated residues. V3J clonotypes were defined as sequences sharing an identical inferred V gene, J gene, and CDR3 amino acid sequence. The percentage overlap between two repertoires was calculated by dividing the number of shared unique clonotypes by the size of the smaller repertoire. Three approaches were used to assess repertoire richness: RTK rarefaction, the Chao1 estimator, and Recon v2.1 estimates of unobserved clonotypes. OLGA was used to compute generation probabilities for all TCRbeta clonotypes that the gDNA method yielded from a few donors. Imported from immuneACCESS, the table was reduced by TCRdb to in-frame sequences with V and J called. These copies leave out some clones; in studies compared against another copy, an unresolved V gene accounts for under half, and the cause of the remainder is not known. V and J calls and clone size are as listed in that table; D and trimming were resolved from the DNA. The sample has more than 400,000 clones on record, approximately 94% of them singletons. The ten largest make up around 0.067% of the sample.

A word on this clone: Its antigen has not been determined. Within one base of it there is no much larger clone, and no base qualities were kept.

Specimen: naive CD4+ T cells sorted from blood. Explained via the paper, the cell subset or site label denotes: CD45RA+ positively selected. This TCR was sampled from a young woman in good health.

The nucleotides read TGTGCCAGCAACGGGGGGACAGTTAGAAATCAGCCCCAGCATTTT. Its translation reads: CASNGGTVRNQPQHF. This receptor chain uses TRBV2 and TRBJ1-5, and TRBD1 aligns with 7 junction nucleotides. CDR1 SNHLY and CDR2 FYNNEI are derived from the germline V gene. V is trimmed back by 7 bases and J by 4 bases, and the junction contains 10 bases that no gene match accounts for. Reading from cysteine to phenylalanine, the CDR3 counts 15 amino acids. CDR3 DNA only is kept here, 45 bases in frame from base 1.